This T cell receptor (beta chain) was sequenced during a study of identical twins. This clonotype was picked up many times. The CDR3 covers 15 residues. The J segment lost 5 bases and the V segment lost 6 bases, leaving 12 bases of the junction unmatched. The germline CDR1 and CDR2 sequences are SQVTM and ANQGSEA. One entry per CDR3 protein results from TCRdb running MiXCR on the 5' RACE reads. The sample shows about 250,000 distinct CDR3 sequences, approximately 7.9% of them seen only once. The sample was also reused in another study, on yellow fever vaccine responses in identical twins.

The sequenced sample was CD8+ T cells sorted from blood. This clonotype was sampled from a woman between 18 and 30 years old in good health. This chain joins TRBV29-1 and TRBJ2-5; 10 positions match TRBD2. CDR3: CSVGPSGRAWETQYF. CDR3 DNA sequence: TGCAGCGTGGGGCCCAGCGGGAGGGCCTGGGAGACCCAGTACTTC. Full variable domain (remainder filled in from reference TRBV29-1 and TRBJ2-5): SAVISQKPSRDICQRGTSLTIQCQVDSQVTMMFWYRQQPGQSLTLIATANQGSEATYESGFVIDKFPISRPNLTFSTLTVSNMSPEDSSIYLCSVGPSGRAWETQYFGPGTRLLVL.